Below are 24 T cell receptor beta chains sequenced from a single sample in a study of T-cell memory formation after mild COVID-19. TCRdb reprocessed the 5' RACE reads with MiXCR, giving one entry per CDR3 protein. The sample includes fewer than 250,000 distinct CDR3 sequences, roughly a tenth seen only once; the top ten take approximately 3%. Sample: PBMCs or a T cell subset sorted from them (not recorded which). Receptors originate from a man aged 18 to 30 who had mild COVID-19 (a few samples of this study predate the infection). Cell type and time point are not known.

The rearrangement links TRBV25-1 to TRBJ2-1, with 8 bases that match TRBD2. The germline V gene encodes CDR1 MGHDK and CDR2 SYGVNS. V gave up 2 bases and J gave up 8 bases; unmatched junction bases: 8. This CDR3 region has 15 residues. In DNA, the CDR3 is TGTGCCAGCAGTGAACATGCGGGGGGAACATATGAGCAGTTCTTC. Translated, it gives CASSEHAGGTYEQFF. Filled out from reference TRBV25-1 and TRBJ2-1, the complete variable domain reads EADIYQTPRYLVIGTGKKITLECSQTMGHDKMYWYQQDPGMELHLIHYSYGVNSTEKGDLSSESTVSRIRTEHFPLTLESARPSHTSQYLCASSEHAGGTYEQFFGPGTRLTVL.

This clonotype was observed a few times. This rearrangement joins TRBV28 to TRBJ1-5; D may be TRBD1 (6 bases). The CDR3 is made up of 13 amino acids. Trimming left V 10 bases short and J 3 bases short, with 13 bases between. Germline CDR1 reads MDHEN; CDR2 reads SYDVKM. In DNA form, the CDR3 reads TGTGCCATCAAGGGGGGTACCAATCAGCCCCAGCATTTT. Translating it yields CAIKGGTNQPQHF.

The table lists this clonotype with a few counts. V is TRBV6-6 and J is TRBJ2-7, with 14 bases aligning to TRBD2. V shed 6 bases, J shed 0 bases, and the junction held 16 bases outside the gene matches. The CDR3 length is 20 residues. The germline gives CDR1 MNHNY, CDR2 SVGAGI (reference sequence). As DNA, the CDR3 is TGTGCCAGCAGCCCACTCCCCGGACTAGCGGGGGGACAGAGCTCCTACGAGCAGTACTTC. Its translation is CASSPLPGLAGGQSSYEQYF.

There are many counts of this clonotype. The CDR3 spells CASSFNRGRETQYF. For the CDR3, the DNA is TGTGCCAGCAGTTTTAACAGGGGCCGGGAGACCCAGTACTTC. V and J are TRBV28 and TRBJ2-5, with TRBD1 matching over 7 bases. Germline-derived CDR1 and CDR2 are MDHEN and SYDVKM. The V segment lost 3 bases and the J segment 5 bases; nucleotides outside the gene matches: 6. The CDR3 is made up of 14 amino acids. Full variable domain (missing parts from reference TRBV28 and TRBJ2-5): DVKVTQSSRYLVKRTGEKVFLECVQDMDHENMFWYRQDPGLGLRLIYFSYDVKMKEKGDIPEGYSVSREKKERFSLILESASTNQTSMYLCASSFNRGRETQYFGPGTRLLVL.

CDR3 bases: TGCAGTGCGCGGCTGGTTGGGGACAGTCATTCACCCCTCCACTTT. Its protein product is CSARLVGDSHSPLHF. The chain couples TRBV20-1 to TRBJ1-6, with TRBD1 matching 7 bases. CDR1 and CDR2 from the germline V gene are DFQATT and SNEGSKA (reference sequence). The V segment lost 6 bases and the J segment 8 bases; nucleotides outside the gene matches: 13. The CDR3 is made up of 15 amino acids.

This clonotype was seen only a few times. The chain has TRBV12-3 or TRBV12-4 and TRBJ1-2; D gene uncertain. The length of the CDR3 is 14 residues. The ends were cut back, 6 bases at V and 4 bases at J, with 15 bases in the middle. The chain's CDR3 is CASRSSGSFYGYTF. The CDR3 nucleotides read TGTGCCAGCAGATCCTCCGGGAGCTTCTATGGCTACACCTTC.

V gene TRBV7-9 combines with J gene TRBJ1-1; D not resolved. Trimming removed 2 bases from V and 4 bases from J, with 5 bases in between. The CDR3 consists of 12 residues. Germline V gene data show CDR1 as SEHNR and CDR2 as FQNEAQ (reference sequence). The CDR3 coding sequence is TGTGCCAGCAGCTTATTCGGCACTGAAGCTTTCTTT. This sequence encodes CASSLFGTEAFF.

The chain links TRBV7-9 to TRBJ1-2, with a weak D call TRBD1 (5 bases). CDR1 SEHNR and CDR2 FQNEAQ come from the germline V gene (reference sequence). The CDR3 sequence is 14 residues long. Trimming took 3 bases from V and 8 from J, leaving 16 bases between them. The CDR3 DNA reads as TGTGCCAGCAGCTTCGCAGGGACCTATTTCGGCTACACCTTC. It specifies CASSFAGTYFGYTF.

This clonotype was detected only a few times. The chain carries TRBV7-2 and TRBJ1-5, with D uncertain. The CDR3 is 16 amino acids. The germline CDR1 and CDR2 sequences are SGHTA and FQGNSA. V shed 0 bases and J shed 6 bases, with 15 bases lying between them. Here the CDR3 reads CASSLAAGRGGQPQHF. In DNA form, the CDR3 reads TGTGCCAGCAGCTTAGCAGCTGGGCGGGGAGGTCAGCCCCAGCATTTT.

This clonotype was found a few times. This chain uses TRBV9 with TRBJ2-7, with 7 bases aligning to TRBD1. J gave up 0 bases and V 0 bases, and 3 bases lay outside the gene matches. This CDR3 comprises 15 residues. Germline V gives CDR1 SGDLS, CDR2 YYNGEE. The CDR3 loop is CASSVGGTVSYEQYF. CDR3 nucleotides: TGTGCCAGCAGCGTAGGAGGGACAGTCTCCTACGAGCAGTACTTC.

The chain links TRBV12-3 or TRBV12-4 to TRBJ2-1; tentatively, D is TRBD2 (5 bases). V lost 3 bases, J lost 0 bases, and 15 bases lay in between. The CDR3 is made up of 17 amino acids. The CDR3 sequence is CASSFPSLLRSYNEQFF. The CDR3 DNA follows: TGTGCCAGCAGTTTCCCTAGCCTTCTTCGCTCCTACAATGAGCAGTTCTTC.

This clonotype was picked up many times. V usage is TRBV20-1 and J usage is TRBJ2-3; TRBD2 matches 7 bases. Germline V CDR1 and CDR2: DFQATT, SNEGSKA (reference sequence). CDR3 length: 15 residues. With V trimmed by 0 bases and J by 3 bases, 6 bases remained unmatched. The CDR3, as DNA: TGCAGTGCTAGAGATCGTGGGCGGGGGACAGATACGCAGTATTTT. It specifies CSARDRGRGTDTQYF.

This chain uses TRBV30 with TRBJ1-4; 8 bases map to TRBD1. This CDR3 has 14 residues. The junction had 5 bases not matched to a gene; V was cut back by 2 bases and J by 6 bases. Germline V CDR1 and CDR2: GTSNPN, SVGIG (reference sequence). CDR3 sequence (DNA): TGTGCCTGGAGTCGACAGGGGTTTGATGAAAAACTGTTTTTT. It translates to CAWSRQGFDEKLFF.

This chain connects TRBV5-1 to TRBJ2-7; 10 bases are shared with TRBD2. CDR1 is SGHRS, CDR2 YFSETQ, per germline. The ends lost 5 bases at V and 2 bases at J; junction bases unmatched: 10. The CDR3 totals 16 residues. The CDR3 loop reads CASRPDALAGAYEQYF. Written as DNA, the CDR3 is TGCGCCAGCAGACCCGATGCGCTAGCGGGGGCCTACGAGCAGTACTTC.

The V call is TRBV7-2, the J call TRBJ1-5; 7 nucleotides align to TRBD1. The CDR3 sequence is 14 residues long. The V gene end was trimmed by 4 bases and the J gene end by 7 bases; junction bases not matched to a gene: 7. Germline V lookup: CDR1 SGHTA, CDR2 FQGNSA. The DNA for the CDR3 is TGTGCCAGCAGCTATAGGACAGGCGGGCAGCCCCAGCATTTT. It translates to CASSYRTGGQPQHF.

The V call is TRBV20-1, the J call TRBJ2-2; tentative D call: TRBD2 (5 bases). V lost 1 base and J 4 bases, leaving 13 bases between the germline ends. The germline V gene encodes CDR1 DFQATT and CDR2 SNEGSKA (reference sequence). The CDR3 covers 15 residues. The CDR3 sequence is CSARGLTRPTGELFF. The CDR3 DNA sequence: TGCAGTGCTAGAGGACTAACCCGACCCACCGGGGAGCTGTTTTTT.

This clonotype was observed a few times. The chain uses TRBV6-2 or TRBV6-3 and TRBJ2-3, with D unresolved. Germline V gives CDR1 MNHEY, CDR2 SVGEGT. The CDR3 covers 13 residues. The germline V and J ends were trimmed by 7 bases and 1 base, with 9 bases remaining between them. The CDR3: CASTYWGTDTQYF. CDR3 DNA: TGTGCCAGCACCTACTGGGGCACAGATACGCAGTATTTT.

This clonotype rates as medium-sized (0.01 to 0.1%). V is TRBV7-2 and J is TRBJ2-5, with TRBD2 matching 13 bases. After removal of 1 base from V and 2 bases from J, the junction contained 4 bases not matched to a gene. Per germline, CDR1 SGHTA and CDR2 FQGNSA. This CDR3 is 17 amino acids long. CDR3 residues: CASSLVGLAGNQETQYF. CDR3 DNA sequence: TGTGCCAGCAGCTTAGTGGGACTAGCGGGGAATCAAGAGACCCAGTACTTC.

V usage is TRBV24-1 and J usage is TRBJ1-1; D possibly corresponds to TRBD1 (6 bases). The CDR3 loop spans 11 amino acids. Germline values: CDR1 KGHDR, CDR2 SFDVKD. Trimming took off 8 bases at V and 6 bases at J, with 9 bases between the two ends. This chain's CDR3 is CATKQGAEAFF. The CDR3 coding sequence is TGTGCCACCAAACAGGGTGCTGAAGCTTTCTTT.

This clonotype was observed a handful of times. The chain carries TRBV5-4 and TRBJ1-1, with D unresolved. V was clipped by 3 bases and J by 4 bases, with 16 bases between them. There are 15 residues in the CDR3. The germline V gene has CDR1 SGHNT and CDR2 YYREEE (reference sequence). The CDR3 bases are TGTGCCAGCAGCTCCCGGGCAGTCCCGAGCACTGAAGCTTTCTTT. Protein: CASSSRAVPSTEAFF.

The chain links TRBV5-1 to TRBJ1-4; perhaps TRBD1 as D (5 bases). Trimming took off 1 base at V and 7 bases at J, with 11 bases between the two ends. The germline gives CDR1 SGHRS, CDR2 YFSETQ. This CDR3 is 14 amino acids long. The CDR3 nucleotides read TGCGCCAGCAGCTTGCTGGGGCCGAGTGAAAAACTGTTTTTT. Its translation is CASSLLGPSEKLFF.

This clonotype has just a few counts. This chain joins TRBV29-1 and TRBJ2-1; TRBD2 might be the D (5 bases). The CDR3 spans 14 residues. Trimming took off 6 bases at V and 5 bases at J, with 17 bases between the two ends. Germline V gives CDR1 SQVTM, CDR2 ANQGSEA. CDR3 in DNA: TGCAGCGTGGAGGTGTTGGGCAGCGACAATGAGCAGTTCTTC. This codes for CSVEVLGSDNEQFF.

This clonotype has more than one count but fewer than ten. The chain links TRBV7-9 to TRBJ2-2; 7 nucleotides align to TRBD2. Germline trimming cut 3 bases from V and 6 bases from J; bases unmatched to any gene: 1. Germline lookup yields CDR1 SEHNR and CDR2 FQNEAQ (reference sequence). This CDR3 contains 13 residues. The CDR3 bases are TGTGCCAGCAGCTTGAGCGGGGCCGGGGAGCTGTTTTTT. Its protein product is CASSLSGAGELFF.

This sequence joins TRBV7-2 and TRBJ1-1; 8 nucleotides line up with TRBD1. Germline V gene data show CDR1 as SGHTA and CDR2 as FQGNSA. The trim removed 5 bases at V and 2 bases at J, leaving 1 base unmatched. CDR3 length equals 13 residues. The CDR3 reads CASSQGANTEAFF. In nucleotides, the CDR3 is TGTGCCAGCAGCCAGGGGGCTAACACTGAAGCTTTCTTT.